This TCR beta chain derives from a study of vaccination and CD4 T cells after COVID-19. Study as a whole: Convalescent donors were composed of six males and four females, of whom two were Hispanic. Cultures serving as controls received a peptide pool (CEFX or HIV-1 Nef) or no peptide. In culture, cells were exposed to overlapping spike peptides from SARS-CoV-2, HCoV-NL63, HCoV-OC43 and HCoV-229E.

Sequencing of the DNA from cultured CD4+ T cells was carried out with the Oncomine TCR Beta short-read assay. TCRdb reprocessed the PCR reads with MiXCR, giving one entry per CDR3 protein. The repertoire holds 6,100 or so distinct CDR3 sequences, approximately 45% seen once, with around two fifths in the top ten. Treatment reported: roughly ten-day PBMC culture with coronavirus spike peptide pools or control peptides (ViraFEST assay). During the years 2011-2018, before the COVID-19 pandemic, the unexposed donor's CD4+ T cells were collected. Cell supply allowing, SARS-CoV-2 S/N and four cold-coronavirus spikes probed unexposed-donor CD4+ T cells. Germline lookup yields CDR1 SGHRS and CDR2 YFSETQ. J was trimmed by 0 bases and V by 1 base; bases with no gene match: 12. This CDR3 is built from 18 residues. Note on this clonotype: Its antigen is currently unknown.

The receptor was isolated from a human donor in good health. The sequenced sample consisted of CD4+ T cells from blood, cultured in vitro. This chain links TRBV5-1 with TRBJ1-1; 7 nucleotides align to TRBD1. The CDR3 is CASSLHPPGQTMNTEAFF. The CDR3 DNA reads TGCGCCAGCAGCTTGCACCCCCCGGGACAGACTATGAACACTGAAGCTTTCTTT.